The clone carrying this TCR beta chain was detected many times. Flow cytometry had shown expanded CD8+CD57+ cells in the patients chosen for sequencing. TCR beta VDJ combinations and CDR3 sequences were profiled from genomic DNA. TCRdb called the reads again in MiXCR, with one record for every CDR3 protein. The sample shows around 200,000 distinct CDR3 sequences, less than 60% of them seen only once. Germline CDR1 DFQATT, CDR2 SNEGSKA (reference sequence). The CDR3 covers 13 residues. Trimming stripped 4 bases from V and 7 bases from J, with 14 bases between. The data are from a study of CD8+CD57+ T cells in acquired aplastic anemia.

V and J are TRBV20-1 and TRBJ1-5; D call uncertain. Sequencing was done on a sample of sorted CD4+, CD8+, or CD8+CD57+ T cells (not recorded which) from PBMCs. This receptor was taken from a human donor with aplastic anemia. CDR3 protein: CSATAGSGQPQHF. The CDR3 nucleotides read TGCAGTGCTACGGCCGGGTCGGGACAGCCCCAGCATTTT.